This T cell receptor beta chain was identified in a study of blood T cell repertoires in COVID-19. The junction had 6 bases not matched to a gene; V was cut back by 3 bases and J by 5 bases. The germline V gene has CDR1 SGHNT and CDR2 YYREEE (reference sequence). CDR3 length: 15 amino acids. Only in-frame clones appear in the TCRdb table, and some are missing; sequencing was by immunoSEQ multiplex PCR. The sample yields hundreds of thousands of clones, roughly nine tenths seen once. The source material was peripheral blood. The J gene is TRBJ2-3, the V gene TRBV5-4, with 10 bases lining up with TRBD2. The clonotype originates from a man aged 18 to 30 with COVID-19, enrolled during active disease. CDR3 sequence (DNA): TGTGCCAGCAGCTCCGGACTAGCGGACCTAGATACGCAGTATTTT. Encoded protein: CASSSGLADLDTQYF.